The source of this T cell receptor beta chain is a study of neurological immune-mediated disorders. On this clonotype: A read error may account for a junction end that differs from germline.

CDR1 MGHRA and CDR2 YSYEKL come from the germline V gene. The CDR3 is 14 residues long. A single record per CDR3 protein comes from TCRdb applying MiXCR to the 5' RACE reads. The data contain about 21,000 distinct CDR3 sequences, around 6% of them singletons. CD4+ or CD8+ T cells, over 800,000 per library, were used for sorted libraries. Source material: CD8+ T cells from blood. The clonotype originates from a man aged 18 to 35 in good health. This chain joins TRBV4-1 and TRBJ2-3, with a possible D match to TRBD1 (6 bases). In DNA, the CDR3 is TGCGCCAGCAGCCAACAGGGGAGAGCAGATACACAGTATTTT. Translation gives CASSQQGRADTQYF.